This TCR beta chain was sequenced during a study of regulatory T cells in long-lasting Graves disease. Study information: Positivity for TSH receptor antibodies plus over 5 years of antithyroid drugs meant persistent Graves' disease. Overall study results and limits: Investigators studied peripheral blood only, not thyroid tissue. Less diverse TCR repertoires were seen in persistent Graves' patients than in newly diagnosed ones.

This clonotype was seen at least ten times. No antigen is known for it. The V end was cut by 7 bases, the J end by 10 bases, with 29 bases between. CDR3 length equals 18 residues. Researchers made TCR beta libraries by using iRepertoire HTBI primers and running Arm-PCR on CDR3 regions. TCRdb re-analysed the multiplex PCR reads in MiXCR, keeping a single row per CDR3 protein. The table lists roughly 400,000 distinct CDR3 sequences, around 21% of them singletons. Time point meaning: persistent/refractory GD, antithyroid drugs over 5 years with positive TRAb. The TCR library used RNA extracted from PBMCs.

The chain recombines TRBV12-3 or TRBV12-4 with TRBJ1-6; D not certain. This TCR was recovered from a female donor with Graves disease. Specimen: peripheral blood mononuclear cells (PBMCs), collected when the disease was refractory, from a patient treated with antithyroid drugs. As DNA, the CDR3 is TGTGCCAGCACCCACGAAACCTGGAGGCGAGGTGATGAGTCACCCCTCCACTTT. It codes for CASTHETWRRGDESPLHF.